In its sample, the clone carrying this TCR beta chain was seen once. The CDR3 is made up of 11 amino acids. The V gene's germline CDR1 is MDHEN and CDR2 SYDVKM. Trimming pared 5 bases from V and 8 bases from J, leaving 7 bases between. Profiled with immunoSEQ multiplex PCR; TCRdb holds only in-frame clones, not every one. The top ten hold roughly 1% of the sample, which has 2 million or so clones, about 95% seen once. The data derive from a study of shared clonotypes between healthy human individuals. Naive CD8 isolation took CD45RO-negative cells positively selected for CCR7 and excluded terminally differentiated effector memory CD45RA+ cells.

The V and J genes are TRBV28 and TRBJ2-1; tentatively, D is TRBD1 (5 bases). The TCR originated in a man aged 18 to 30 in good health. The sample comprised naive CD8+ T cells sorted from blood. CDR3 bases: TGTGCCAGCAGTCCAGGGTATGAGCAGTTCTTC. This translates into CASSPGYEQFF.